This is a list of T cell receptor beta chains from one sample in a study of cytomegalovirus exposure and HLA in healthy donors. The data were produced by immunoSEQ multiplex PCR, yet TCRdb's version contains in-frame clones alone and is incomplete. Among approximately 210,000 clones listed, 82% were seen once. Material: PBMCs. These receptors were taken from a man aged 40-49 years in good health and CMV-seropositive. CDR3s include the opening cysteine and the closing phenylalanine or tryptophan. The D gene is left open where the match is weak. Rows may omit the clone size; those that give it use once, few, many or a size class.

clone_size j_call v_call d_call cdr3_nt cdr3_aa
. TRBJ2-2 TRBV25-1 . TGTGCCAGTCTAAGGGACTCTAACACCGGGGAGCTGTTTTTT CASLRDSNTGELFF
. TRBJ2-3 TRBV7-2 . TGTGCCAGCAGCTTGTCGGGACTTGTCCTCCAAGATACGCAGTATTTT CASSLSGLVLQDTQYF
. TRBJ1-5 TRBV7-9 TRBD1 TGTTCCAGCAGCTTAGGGACAGGGACGAATCAGCCCCAGCATTTT CSSSLGTGTNQPQHF
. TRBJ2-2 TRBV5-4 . TGTGCCAGCAGCTTTGGGGGGGCCCTCACCGGGGAGCTGTTTTTT CASSFGGALTGELFF
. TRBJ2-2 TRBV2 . TGTGCCAGCAGTTACAGGGCCGGGGAGCTGTTTTTT CASSYRAGELFF
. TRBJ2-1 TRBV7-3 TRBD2 TGTGCCAGCAGCCCTCGTCTCGGACTAGCGGGAGGGCCTAATGAGCAGTTCTTC CASSPRLGLAGGPNEQFF
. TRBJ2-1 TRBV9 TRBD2 TGTGCCAGCAGCGCGGGACTAGGGAACAATGAGCAGTTCTTC CASSAGLGNNEQFF
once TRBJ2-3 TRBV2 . TGTGCCAGCAGTGAATGGCAGGGTGGCACAGATACGCAGTATTTT CASSEWQGGTDTQYF
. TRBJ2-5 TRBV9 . TGTGCCAGCAGCCCTCGTCGGCAGGGGGGAGAGACCCAGTACTTC CASSPRRQGGETQYF
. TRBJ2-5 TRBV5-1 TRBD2 TGCGCCAGCAGCTCTTATGGGGGAGGGCAAGAGACCCAGTACTTC CASSSYGGGQETQYF
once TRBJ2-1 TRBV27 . TGTGCCACCGGTGGGAGGGGGGCCGTGTATGAGCAGTTCTTC CATGGRGAVYEQFF
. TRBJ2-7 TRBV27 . TGTGCCAGCTCCTTTAGCGTTGGAGCCAGCTACGAGCAGTACTTC CASSFSVGASYEQYF
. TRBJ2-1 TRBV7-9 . TGTGCCAGCAGCTCCGAGGACTACCACAATGAGCAGTTCTTC CASSSEDYHNEQFF
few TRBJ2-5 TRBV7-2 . TGTGCCAGCAGCTTCTTGTCCCAAGAGACCCAGTACTTC CASSFLSQETQYF
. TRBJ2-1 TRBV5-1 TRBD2 TGCGCCAGCAGCTTGGTACCTAGCGGGAGGGACGAAGAGCAGTTCTTC CASSLVPSGRDEEQFF
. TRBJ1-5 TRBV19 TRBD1 TGTGCCAGTAGTCCAAACCAACAGGGGATCGGCAATCAGCCCCAGCATTTT CASSPNQQGIGNQPQHF
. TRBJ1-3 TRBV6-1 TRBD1 TGTGCCAGCAGTGTTCTCGGGACAGGTGAGTTCAGAAACACCATATATTTT CASSVLGTGEFRNTIYF
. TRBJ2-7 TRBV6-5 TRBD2 TGTGCCAGCAGCCCCCGGACTAGCGCCTACGAGCAGTACTTC CASSPRTSAYEQYF
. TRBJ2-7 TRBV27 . TGTGCCAGCAGTTTAAGCGTCGGAGGTCCCTACGAGCAGTACTTC CASSLSVGGPYEQYF
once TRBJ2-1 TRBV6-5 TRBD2 TGTGCCAGCAGTTACGACTTTAGCGGGAAGGTCCCTTTCTTCTTC CASSYDFSGKVPFFF